One sample yielded the 19 T cell receptor beta chains listed below, sequenced in a study of early T cells in non-severe SARS-CoV-2 infection. TCRdb processed the 5' RACE reads anew with MiXCR; each CDR3 protein has one entry. The sample lists under 60,000 distinct CDR3 sequences, roughly a tenth seen once, with about 5.4% in the top ten. Sequencing was performed on whole blood, taken at baseline. These receptors came from an adult who was a healthcare worker with PCR-confirmed SARS-CoV-2 infection or an uninfected control (not recorded which).

The V gene is TRBV6-5, the J gene TRBJ1-1; D perhaps matches TRBD1 (5 bases). Germline CDR1 MNHEY, CDR2 SVGAGI. Trimming left V 7 bases short and J 1 base short, with 10 bases between. The CDR3 is 13 amino acids. CDR3 bases: TGTGCCAGCATAGCGAGGGGGAACACTGAAGCTTTCTTT. It translates to CASIARGNTEAFF.

This clonotype was counted ten times or more. The chain combines TRBV5-1 with TRBJ1-4; D may be TRBD1 (6 bases). Germline CDR1 and CDR2: SGHRS and YFSETQ. Trimming took off 3 bases at V and 7 bases at J, with 16 bases between the two ends. This CDR3 region has 15 residues. DNA for the CDR3: TGCGCCAGCAGCTCTCGTGGAGCCAGGGGTGAAAAACTGTTTTTT. Protein: CASSSRGARGEKLFF.

This clonotype was detected a few times. This chain links TRBV5-1 with TRBJ2-5; D perhaps matches TRBD1 (6 bases). The V end lost 0 bases, the J end lost 4 bases, and 10 bases lay between the germline ends. CDR1 and CDR2 from the germline V gene are SGHRS and YFSETQ. This CDR3 spans 14 amino acids. CDR3 loop: CASSLDRVRETQYF. The DNA of the CDR3 is TGCGCCAGCAGCTTGGACAGGGTCCGAGAGACCCAGTACTTC.

This clonotype occurred many times. The chain recombines TRBV28 with TRBJ2-5; 7 positions agree with TRBD1. Germline-derived CDR1 and CDR2 are MDHEN and SYDVKM. After removal of 10 bases from V and 5 bases from J, the junction contained 10 bases not matched to a gene. The CDR3 length is 13 residues. The CDR3 here is CATTGPLGETQYF. CDR3 DNA: TGTGCCACGACAGGGCCCCTGGGGGAGACCCAGTACTTC. Filled out from reference TRBV28 and TRBJ2-5, the complete variable domain reads DVKVTQSSRYLVKRTGEKVFLECVQDMDHENMFWYRQDPGLGLRLIYFSYDVKMKEKGDIPEGYSVSREKKERFSLILESASTNQTSMYLCATTGPLGETQYFGPGTRLLVL.

This clonotype was detected ten times or more. The chain uses TRBV5-1 and TRBJ2-5; TRBD1 matches at 8 bases. The CDR3 length is 14 residues. Germline V gene sequence: CDR1 SGHRS, CDR2 YFSETQ. J gave up 5 bases and V 5 bases, and 8 bases lay outside the gene matches. CDR3 sequence: CASRPGQVWETQYF. CDR3 nucleotide sequence: TGCGCCAGCAGACCGGGACAGGTTTGGGAGACCCAGTACTTC.

This clonotype was detected only a few times. This chain joins TRBV6-1 and TRBJ1-4; no definite D call. The CDR3 sequence is 14 residues long. Germline CDR1 is MNHNS and CDR2 is SASEGT. V shed 8 bases and J shed 4 bases, with 14 bases lying between them. The chain's CDR3 is CASVGSPGNEKLFF. In DNA form, the CDR3 reads TGTGCCAGCGTCGGTAGTCCGGGTAATGAAAAACTGTTTTTT.

This clonotype occurred a few times. V is TRBV6-1 and J is TRBJ2-1; TRBD1 or TRBD2 may be the D gene (6 bases each). Per the germline V gene, CDR1 is MNHNS and CDR2 is SASEGT. Trimming took off 7 bases at V and 8 bases at J, with 21 bases between the two ends. The CDR3 sequence is 15 residues long. The CDR3 DNA reads TGTGCCAGCATGAGGGGGAAGGATCGGAGGGATGAGCAGTTCTTC. This translates into CASMRGKDRRDEQFF.

The table lists this clonotype with many counts. V and J are TRBV20-1 and TRBJ1-2; unclear D gene. The V end lost 5 bases, the J end lost 0 bases, and 16 bases lay between the germline ends. CDR1 and CDR2 from the germline V gene are DFQATT and SNEGSKA (reference sequence). This CDR3 has 15 amino acids. CDR3 residues: CSALPSTETNYGYTF. The CDR3 coding sequence is TGCAGTGCTCTCCCGTCTACAGAAACTAACTATGGCTACACCTTC.

V and J are TRBV20-1 and TRBJ2-3, with TRBD2 matching over 7 bases. Germline trimming cut 6 bases from V and 4 bases from J; bases unmatched to any gene: 4. Looked up from germline, CDR1 is DFQATT and CDR2 is SNEGSKA (reference sequence). The CDR3 extends over 12 amino acids. The CDR3 is CSARLAADTQYF. As DNA, the CDR3 is TGCAGTGCGCGACTAGCTGCAGATACGCAGTATTTT.

This clonotype showed up many times. The V call is TRBV7-8, the J call TRBJ2-5, with TRBD2 identical over 7 bases. Trimming cost V 5 bases and J 9 bases; bases outside gene matches: 12. The CDR3 spans 14 residues. Germline V gene lookup returns CDR1 SGHVS and CDR2 FQNEAQ. The CDR3 DNA reads TGTGCCAGCAGCCCCGTAGCGGGCTCCATGGCCCAGTACTTC. This codes for CASSPVAGSMAQYF.

The rearrangement links TRBV29-1 to TRBJ2-3; 10 bases map to TRBD2. Unmatched junction bases numbered 16, after V lost 3 bases and J lost 7 bases. Germline CDR1 is SQVTM and CDR2 is ANQGSEA. This CDR3 comprises 17 residues. The CDR3: CSVEVLRLAGVLNTQYF. As DNA, the CDR3 is TGCAGCGTTGAGGTTTTGAGGCTAGCGGGAGTGTTGAATACGCAGTATTTT.

The chain has TRBV12-3 or TRBV12-4 and TRBJ2-1; D gene uncertain. Deletions cut 5 bases from V and 9 bases from J, with 14 bases between. The CDR3 contains 13 residues. The CDR3 sequence is CASSLYARAEQFF. DNA for the CDR3: TGTGCCAGCAGTCTTTACGCAAGAGCTGAGCAGTTCTTC.

The genes are TRBV12-3 or TRBV12-4 and TRBJ2-3, with D possibly TRBD1 on 5 matching bases. Trimming pared 5 bases from V and 2 bases from J, leaving 11 bases between. The CDR3 covers 14 residues. The CDR3 sequence: CASSPGWVTDTQYF. The DNA for the CDR3 is TGTGCCAGCAGTCCAGGGTGGGTCACAGATACGCAGTATTTT.

This clonotype came up a few times. This chain connects TRBV5-1 to TRBJ2-3; 7 nucleotides align to TRBD1. CDR3 length: 15 residues. Trimming took 4 bases from V and 6 from J; bases not matched to a gene: 11. CDR1 and CDR2 (germline): SGHRS, YFSETQ. CDR3 bases: TGCGCCAGCAGCCCCGGACAGGATGGGGTGGATACGCAGTATTTT. This encodes CASSPGQDGVDTQYF.

V gene TRBV6-5 combines with J gene TRBJ2-2; 9 bases fit TRBD1. V trimming: 5 bases; J trimming: 4 bases; junction bases outside the gene matches: 5. This CDR3 spans 15 amino acids. The germline gives CDR1 MNHEY, CDR2 SVGAGI. Here the CDR3 reads CASSPGTGITGELFF. CDR3 bases: TGTGCCAGCAGTCCGGGGACAGGGATCACCGGGGAGCTGTTTTTT.

This clonotype was seen more than once but under ten times. The chain employs TRBV28 and TRBJ1-1; D may be TRBD1 (6 bases). V was pared by 6 bases and J by 10 bases, with 15 bases between. The germline V gene has CDR1 MDHEN and CDR2 SYDVKM. CDR3 length equals 12 residues. CDR3 region: CASSQIGGVAFF. The CDR3 DNA reads as TGTGCCAGCAGCCAAATAGGGGGTGTAGCTTTCTTT.

This clonotype was seen repeatedly, ten times or more. This chain uses TRBV18 with TRBJ1-2, with 7 nucleotides matching TRBD1. Per the germline V gene, CDR1 is KGHSH and CDR2 is LQKENI. The CDR3 has 15 residues. V shed 3 bases and J 6 bases; nucleotides not matched to a gene: 10. The CDR3 protein is CASSPYAGGSDGYTF. In nucleotides, the CDR3 is TGTGCCAGCTCACCTTACGCAGGGGGGTCCGATGGCTACACCTTC.

This clonotype occurred a few times. The chain links TRBV20-1 to TRBJ2-7; a weak D match, TRBD2 (5 bases). V was clipped by 5 bases and J by 1 base, with 12 bases between them. This CDR3 is 13 amino acids long. Germline-derived CDR1 and CDR2 are DFQATT and SNEGSKA (reference sequence). CDR3 coding DNA: TGCAGTGCTGAACTAGAGTATTCCTACGAGCAGTACTTC. Translation: CSAELEYSYEQYF.

This chain connects TRBV20-1 to TRBJ2-7; D unresolved. This CDR3 has 13 amino acids. Germline V gene lookup returns CDR1 DFQATT and CDR2 SNEGSKA (reference sequence). V lost 1 base, J lost 3 bases, and 10 bases lay in between. The CDR3: CSARAYNDYEQYF. The CDR3 DNA reads as TGCAGTGCTAGAGCTTATAATGACTACGAGCAGTACTTC.